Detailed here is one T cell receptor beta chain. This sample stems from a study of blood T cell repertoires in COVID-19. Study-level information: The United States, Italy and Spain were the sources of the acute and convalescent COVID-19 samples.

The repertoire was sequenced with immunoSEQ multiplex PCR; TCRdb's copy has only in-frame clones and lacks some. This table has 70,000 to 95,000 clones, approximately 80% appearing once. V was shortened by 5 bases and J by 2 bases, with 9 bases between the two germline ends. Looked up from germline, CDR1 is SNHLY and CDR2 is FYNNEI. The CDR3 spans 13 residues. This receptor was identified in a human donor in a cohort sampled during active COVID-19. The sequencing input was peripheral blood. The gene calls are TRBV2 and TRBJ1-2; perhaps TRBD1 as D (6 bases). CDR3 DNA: TGTGCCAGCAGTTCGACAGGAAACTATGGCTACACCTTC. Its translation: CASSSTGNYGYTF.